This passage covers 27 T cell receptor beta chains from one sample sequenced in a study of OX40 agonist ivuxolimab in advanced cancers. The assay was immunoSEQ multiplex PCR, and TCRdb's table has in-frame clones only and misses some. Here the sample spans roughly 60,000 clones, about 86% being singletons. The source material was CD4+ or CD8+ T cells sorted from blood, sampled in a trial of the OX40 agonist ivuxolimab. All receptors derive from an adult with an advanced solid tumor such as melanoma, head and neck, liver or kidney cancer.

The chain has TRBV5-4 and TRBJ2-2, with 8 bases identical to TRBD1. Germline V gene lookup returns CDR1 SGHNT and CDR2 YYREEE (reference sequence). CDR3 length: 14 amino acids. Germline trimming cut 7 bases from V and 7 bases from J; bases unmatched to any gene: 9. The DNA for the CDR3 is TGTGCCAGCGGAAAGGACAGGGCGGTCGGGGAGCTGTTTTTT. Its translation is CASGKDRAVGELFF. Variable domain in full (rest from reference TRBV5-4 and TRBJ2-2): ETGVTQSPTHLIKTRGQQVTLRCSSQSGHNTVSWYQQALGQGPQFIFQYYREEENGRGNFPPRFSGLQFPNYSSELNVNALELDDSALYLCASGKDRAVGELFFGEGSRLTVL.

J is TRBJ2-3 and V is TRBV27, with a weak D call TRBD1 (5 bases). Germline V lookup: CDR1 MNHEY, CDR2 SMNVEV (reference sequence). The CDR3 sequence is 15 residues long. Deletions cut 6 bases from V and 1 base from J, with 14 bases between. The CDR3 protein is CASSGWGRGTDTQYF. Written as DNA, the CDR3 is TGTGCCAGCAGCGGGTGGGGCAGGGGCACAGATACGCAGTATTTT.

The rearrangement links TRBV18 to TRBJ1-1; D is undetermined. The CDR3 runs 12 residues. Germline assignment: CDR1 KGHSH and CDR2 LQKENI. The V and J ends lost 1 base and 8 bases respectively, with 8 bases between them. CDR3 DNA sequence: TGTGCCAGCTCACCACAGGGAAGGGAAGCTTTCTTT. This translates into CASSPQGREAFF.

CDR3 amino acids: CSVEVAGRDGYTF. The CDR3, as DNA: TGCAGCGTTGAAGTCGCAGGGCGGGATGGCTACACCTTC. The chain carries TRBV29-1 and TRBJ1-2; maybe TRBD1 (5 bases). The V end lost 1 base, the J end lost 6 bases, and 12 bases lay between the germline ends. CDR3 length: 13 residues. CDR1 is SQVTM, CDR2 ANQGSEA, per germline.

This rearrangement joins TRBV30 to TRBJ1-2; no clear D gene. CDR3 size: 14 residues. V shed 4 bases and J shed 2 bases, with 14 bases lying between them. The germline gives CDR1 GTSNPN, CDR2 SVGIG (reference sequence). The CDR3 loop is CAWTPTASNYGYTF. As DNA, the CDR3 is TGTGCCTGGACCCCTACGGCAAGCAACTATGGCTACACCTTC.

The V and J genes are TRBV19 and TRBJ1-2; tentative D call: TRBD1 (5 bases). CDR3 size: 14 residues. CDR1 LNHDA and CDR2 SQIVND come from the germline V gene (reference sequence). V was clipped by 2 bases and J by 6 bases, with 13 bases between them. In DNA, the CDR3 is TGTGCCAGTAGTATATACGACAGCCTCGATGGCTACACCTTC. Translation: CASSIYDSLDGYTF. The full variable domain, in which reference TRBV19 and TRBJ1-2 provide the parts outside the CDR3, is DGGITQSPKYLFRKEGQNVTLSCEQNLNHDAMYWYRQDPGQGLRLIYYSQIVNDFQKGDIAEGYSVSREKKESFPLTVTSAQKNPTAFYLCASSIYDSLDGYTFGSGTRLTVV.

V gene TRBV9 combines with J gene TRBJ2-5; 10 nucleotides line up with TRBD2. Germline CDR1 and CDR2: SGDLS and YYNGEE. There are 15 residues in the CDR3. V trimming: 0 bases; J trimming: 4 bases; junction bases outside the gene matches: 3. For the CDR3, the DNA is TGTGCCAGCAGCGTAGCGGCTAGCGGGAGAGAGACCCAGTACTTC. It translates to CASSVAASGRETQYF.

V usage is TRBV18 and J usage is TRBJ1-5; 7 nucleotides align to TRBD1. CDR1 is KGHSH, CDR2 LQKENI, per germline. The CDR3 covers 16 residues. V shed 6 bases and J 1 base; nucleotides not matched to a gene: 9. The CDR3 DNA reads as TGTGCCAGCTCGGTCATACAGGGGCCAAGCAATCAGCCCCAGCATTTT. Translated: CASSVIQGPSNQPQHF.

This CDR3 reads CASSWDPISGANVLTF. The CDR3 DNA is TGTGCCAGCAGCTGGGACCCCATCTCTGGGGCCAACGTCCTGACTTTC. The gene calls are TRBV11-2 and TRBJ2-6; D is possibly TRBD1 or TRBD2 (5 bases each). The length of the CDR3 is 16 residues. Germline lookup yields CDR1 SGHAT and CDR2 FQNNGV. With 4 bases removed from V and 0 bases from J, the gap between germline ends came to 10 bases.

V gene TRBV4-2 combines with J gene TRBJ2-2; the D gene is possibly TRBD2 (6 bases). V lost 4 bases and J lost 1, with 13 bases in between. The CDR3 contains 16 residues. CDR1 LGHNA and CDR2 YNFKEQ come from the germline V gene. The CDR3 loop reads CASSRQAGGNTGELFF. CDR3 bases: TGTGCCAGCAGCCGGCAAGCGGGTGGGAACACCGGGGAGCTGTTTTTT.

This chain joins TRBV13 and TRBJ2-7, with 8 bases identical to TRBD2. Unmatched junction bases numbered 10, after V lost 5 bases and J lost 4 bases. Germline V lookup: CDR1 PRHDT, CDR2 FYEKMQ (reference sequence). The CDR3 totals 15 residues. The CDR3 DNA follows: TGTGCCAGCAGCCCCTCGCGGGGGGCGCAGTACGAGCAGTACTTC. It is translated as CASSPSRGAQYEQYF.

The V and J genes are TRBV6-6 and TRBJ2-5; TRBD1 matches at 8 bases. The J call is in doubt because the DNA end fits TRBJ2-7 better. The germline gives CDR1 MNHNY, CDR2 SVGAGI (reference sequence). The CDR3 totals 14 residues. The DNA for the CDR3 is TGTGCCAGCAGTTTCGGACAGGGCGGGTACGAGCAGTACTTC. It specifies CASSFGQGGYEQYF.

This chain links TRBV5-6 with TRBJ2-5; the D is unclear. The germline V gene encodes CDR1 SGHDT and CDR2 YYEEEE. CDR3 length: 13 residues. Trimming removed 4 bases at V and 2 bases at J, with 9 bases between. The CDR3: CASSTHLQETQYF. In DNA, the CDR3 is TGTGCCAGCAGCACACACCTGCAAGAGACCCAGTACTTC.

The chain is built from TRBV9 and TRBJ2-2; 9 bases map to TRBD2. Unmatched junction bases numbered 10, after V lost 4 bases and J lost 6 bases. This CDR3 has 16 residues. Germline values: CDR1 SGDLS, CDR2 YYNGEE. CDR3 in amino acids: CASSFTSSGRSGELFF. The CDR3 region has the DNA TGTGCCAGCAGCTTTACGAGCAGCGGGAGGTCCGGGGAGCTGTTTTTT.

The rearrangement joins TRBV14 to TRBJ1-4; tentatively, D is TRBD1 (5 bases). Per the germline V gene, CDR1 is SGHDN and CDR2 is FVKESK. Trimming removed 2 bases from V and 0 bases from J, with 13 bases in between. The CDR3 sequence is 17 residues long. The CDR3 DNA sequence: TGTGCCAGCAGCCAATCCAGGGTCTTCGCAACTAATGAAAAACTGTTTTTT. Translation: CASSQSRVFATNEKLFF.

This rearrangement joins TRBV18 to TRBJ1-4; no clear D gene. The CDR3 contains 14 residues. Trimming pared 5 bases from V and 7 bases from J, leaving 14 bases between. CDR1 and CDR2 (germline): KGHSH, LQKENI. The CDR3 nucleotides are TGTGCCAGCTCAACACGACTAGAGGGTGAAAAACTGTTTTTT. Protein product: CASSTRLEGEKLFF.

V usage is TRBV9 and J usage is TRBJ1-1; D call uncertain. Trimming removed 3 bases at V and 4 bases at J, with 13 bases between. The germline V gene has CDR1 SGDLS and CDR2 YYNGEE. This CDR3 spans 14 amino acids. In nucleotides, the CDR3 is TGTGCCAGCAGCGCCTCACCCATGGGCACTGAAGCTTTCTTT. Its translation: CASSASPMGTEAFF.

V usage is TRBV10-2 and J usage is TRBJ2-5; D is uncertain. The end of the DNA is better explained by TRBJ2-7, so the J call may be wrong. CDR1 is WSHSY and CDR2 is SAAADI in the germline V gene. The CDR3 is 14 residues long. Here the CDR3 reads CASSDSRPSYEQYF. The CDR3 DNA reads TGCGCCAGCAGTGACTCCAGGCCCTCCTACGAGCAGTACTTC.

The rearrangement links TRBV5-8 to TRBJ2-2, with D hard to call. CDR1 is SGHTS and CDR2 is YDEGEE in the germline V gene. V dropped 6 bases and J dropped 1 base, with 10 bases sitting between them. The CDR3 is 14 amino acids. The DNA of the CDR3 is TGTGCCAGCATGAGGCAGAAGAACACCGGGGAGCTGTTTTTT. Translation: CASMRQKNTGELFF.

The rearrangement uses TRBV19 and TRBJ1-5, with D tentatively TRBD1 (6 bases). Germline CDR1 is LNHDA and CDR2 is SQIVND (reference sequence). The CDR3 is 17 amino acids. Trimming removed 2 bases at V and 1 base at J, with 15 bases between. The CDR3 region has the DNA TGTGCCAGTAGTATACCTCCGGGGGCACCGAGCAATCAGCCCCAGCATTTT. Translating gives CASSIPPGAPSNQPQHF.

The chain uses TRBV18 and TRBJ2-7; D is uncertain. This CDR3 comprises 15 residues. V was pared by 6 bases and J by 0 bases, with 15 bases between. Germline loops: CDR1 KGHSH, CDR2 LQKENI. The CDR3 is CASSDRAKLSYEQYF. CDR3 DNA sequence: TGTGCCAGCTCGGATAGGGCTAAACTCTCCTACGAGCAGTACTTC.

This clone has only a few counts. The chain is built from TRBV6-1 and TRBJ1-1, with 7 bases matching TRBD1. The V and J ends lost 7 bases and 1 base, in that order; junction bases with no gene match: 0. Germline V gene sequence: CDR1 MNHNS, CDR2 SASEGT. The CDR3 is 12 residues long. The CDR3 here is CASNRGNTEAFF. The CDR3 DNA reads TGTGCCAGCAACAGGGGGAACACTGAAGCTTTCTTT.

This chain joins TRBV6-1 and TRBJ2-5; TRBD2 aligns across 11 bases. The CDR3 is made up of 16 amino acids. The V segment lost 4 bases and the J segment 3 bases; nucleotides outside the gene matches: 7. Germline assignment: CDR1 MNHNS and CDR2 SASEGT. CDR3 residues: CASSAVAGGPEETQYF. The CDR3 region has the DNA TGTGCCAGCAGTGCTGTAGCGGGGGGGCCAGAAGAGACCCAGTACTTC.

V gene TRBV10-2 combines with J gene TRBJ2-1; 9 bases agree with TRBD2. The CDR3 totals 14 residues. The V gene's germline CDR1 is WSHSY and CDR2 SAAADI. Trimming at V came to 5 bases and at J to 10 bases, leaving 9 bases not matched to a gene. The CDR3 loop is CASSPSGDPREQFF. In DNA, the CDR3 is TGCGCCAGCAGTCCTAGCGGGGACCCCAGGGAGCAGTTCTTC.

The V and J genes are TRBV5-1 and TRBJ2-2; D perhaps matches TRBD1 (6 bases). This CDR3 spans 13 amino acids. V lost 5 bases and J 10 bases, leaving 15 bases between the germline ends. Per germline, CDR1 SGHRS and CDR2 YFSETQ. The CDR3 DNA sequence: TGCGCCAGCAGTTTTACCGGGACAATGGAGCTGTTTTTT. Translated, it gives CASSFTGTMELFF.

J is TRBJ2-7 and V is TRBV5-4; D call uncertain. V was shortened by 0 bases and J by 2 bases, with 15 bases between the two germline ends. The CDR3 sequence is 16 residues long. Germline assignment: CDR1 SGHNT and CDR2 YYREEE (reference sequence). The CDR3 here is CASSLGPLVEPYEQYF. In DNA, the CDR3 is TGTGCCAGCAGCTTGGGCCCCCTGGTAGAACCCTACGAGCAGTACTTC.

This clone occurred once. V and J are TRBV5-1 and TRBJ2-1; TRBD1 aligns across 8 bases. Germline V gene sequence: CDR1 SGHRS, CDR2 YFSETQ. The CDR3 is 15 residues long. V gave up 4 bases and J gave up 2 bases; unmatched junction bases: 5. The CDR3 spells CASSIDRGTYNEQFF. In nucleotides, the CDR3 is TGCGCCAGCAGCATCGACAGGGGCACCTACAATGAGCAGTTCTTC. Looking up the rest from reference TRBV5-1 and TRBJ2-1 gives the full variable domain: KAGVTQTPRYLIKTRGQQVTLSCSPISGHRSVSWYQQTPGQGLQFLFEYFSETQRNKGNFPGRFSGRQFSNSRSEMNVSTLELGDSALYLCASSIDRGTYNEQFFGPGTRLTVL.